This TCR beta chain stems from a study of human T cells and chemical hapten exposure. A single record per CDR3 protein comes from TCRdb applying MiXCR to the RACE reads. The repertoire consists of 75,000 to 100,000 distinct CDR3 sequences, with more than 9% occurring once and the leading ten covering less than 2.5%. J was trimmed by 6 bases and V by 5 bases; bases with no gene match: 6. CDR3 length: 15 amino acids. The germline V gene has CDR1 SGHTA and CDR2 FQGNSA. This clonotype was detected ten times or more. Time point reported: patch test 1, 2 weeks after DPC sensitization. Treatment in this sample: therapeutic diphenylcyclopropenone sensitization with weekly scalp DPC.

This TCR was recovered from a man aged 40-49 years with alopecia areata. Some clones in this sample may be carry-over from other donors' samples. V is TRBV7-2 and J is TRBJ2-1; 11 bases line up with TRBD2. Sample: whole blood, taken in connection with sensitization to the hapten diphenylcyclopropenone (DPC). The CDR3, as DNA: TGTGCCAGCAGCGCAACTAGCGGGAGTGTCAATGAGCAGTTCTTC. This codes for CASSATSGSVNEQFF. The entire variable domain, with the rest obtained from reference TRBV7-2 and TRBJ2-1, is as follows: GAGVSQSPSNKVTEKGKDVELRCDPISGHTALYWYRQSLGQGLEFLIYFQGNSAPDKSGLPSDRFSAERTGGSVSTLTIQRTQQEDSAVYLCASSATSGSVNEQFFGPGTRLTVL.